These 20 T cell receptor beta chains share one sample of origin, sequenced in a study of cytomegalovirus exposure and HLA in healthy donors. 60 Vbeta and 13 Jbeta primers were used in PCR. The repertoire was sequenced with immunoSEQ multiplex PCR; TCRdb's copy has only in-frame clones and lacks some. Counted here are about 85,000 clones, around 80% occurring once; the ten biggest clones make up less than 40%. The sequencing input was PBMCs. The receptor set was obtained from a man aged 50-60 years in good health and CMV-seropositive.

The chain combines TRBV19 with TRBJ2-7; D ambiguous. V lost 1 base, J lost 3 bases, and 16 bases lay in between. This CDR3 has 16 residues. Germline assignment: CDR1 LNHDA and CDR2 SQIVND (reference sequence). CDR3 protein: CASSIGRPTSGYEQYF. The CDR3 bases are TGTGCCAGTAGTATAGGCCGCCCTACATCGGGCTACGAGCAGTACTTC. Variable domain in full (rest from reference TRBV19 and TRBJ2-7): DGGITQSPKYLFRKEGQNVTLSCEQNLNHDAMYWYRQDPGQGLRLIYYSQIVNDFQKGDIAEGYSVSREKKESFPLTVTSAQKNPTAFYLCASSIGRPTSGYEQYFGPGTRLTVT.

This chain uses TRBV30 with TRBJ2-7; tentatively, D is TRBD1 (6 bases). Germline lookup yields CDR1 GTSNPN and CDR2 SVGIG (reference sequence). V was clipped by 4 bases and J by 3 bases, with 19 bases between them. The CDR3 is made up of 15 amino acids. Written as DNA, the CDR3 is TGTGCCTGGAACTCGGGCAGGGGACGAAACTACGAGCAGTACTTC. It specifies CAWNSGRGRNYEQYF.

This rearrangement joins TRBV19 to TRBJ2-3, with D unresolved. The V end lost 3 bases, the J end lost 1 base, and 8 bases lay between the germline ends. Germline V gene lookup returns CDR1 LNHDA and CDR2 SQIVND (reference sequence). The CDR3 has 14 residues. The CDR3 nucleotides read TGTGCCAGTAGTATCCTTACAGGCACAGATACGCAGTATTTT. Its protein product is CASSILTGTDTQYF.

This rearrangement joins TRBV5-1 to TRBJ2-3, with unresolved D. The CDR3 is made up of 15 amino acids. The V gene lost 4 bases and the J gene lost 0 bases, with 12 bases spanning the gap. Germline V gene data show CDR1 as SGHRS and CDR2 as YFSETQ. CDR3 in amino acids: CASSTSRLSTDTQYF. The CDR3 region has the DNA TGCGCCAGCAGCACCAGCAGGCTAAGCACAGATACGCAGTATTTT.

J is TRBJ1-5 and V is TRBV4-3, with TRBD1 as a possible D gene (6 bases). This CDR3 region has 17 residues. CDR1 and CDR2 (germline): LGHNA, YSLEER. Trimming cost V 3 bases and J 0 bases, with 15 bases left between them. CDR3 residues: CASSQGTTGISNQPQHF. For the CDR3, the DNA is TGCGCCAGCAGCCAGGGGACTACAGGGATTAGCAATCAGCCCCAGCATTTT.

The chain carries TRBV6-5 and TRBJ2-7; D unresolved. Germline CDR1 MNHEY, CDR2 SVGAGI. CDR3 length: 14 residues. Trimming cost V 5 bases and J 2 bases, with 13 bases left between them. CDR3 residues: CASSEISSPYEQYF. The CDR3, as DNA: TGTGCCAGCAGTGAGATTAGCAGCCCCTACGAGCAGTACTTC.

CDR3 region: CASSIRTGGMQFF. The CDR3 nucleotides are TGTGCCAGTAGTATAAGGACAGGAGGAATGCAGTTCTTC. This rearrangement joins TRBV19 to TRBJ2-1; 7 bases agree with TRBD1. Trimming took 2 bases from V and 12 from J; bases not matched to a gene: 7. CDR1 is LNHDA and CDR2 is SQIVND in the germline V gene (reference sequence). The CDR3 is made up of 13 amino acids.

This sequence joins TRBV18 and TRBJ2-7; the D is unclear. Per the germline V gene, CDR1 is KGHSH and CDR2 is LQKENI. V lost 5 bases, J lost 0 bases, and 8 bases lay in between. The CDR3 has 13 residues. The DNA for the CDR3 is TGTGCCAGCTCAGAGGCCAACTCCTACGAGCAGTACTTC. Amino acid sequence: CASSEANSYEQYF.

In its sample, this clone was seen a few times. The rearrangement uses TRBV7-2 and TRBJ2-1; D possibly corresponds to TRBD1 (6 bases). There are 14 residues in the CDR3. V lost 3 bases, J lost 14 bases, and 20 bases lay in between. Per the germline V gene, CDR1 is SGHTA and CDR2 is FQGNSA. CDR3 nucleotides: TGTGCCAGCAGCTTCATCAGGGGCCAAGGAGTGGAGTTCTTC. It translates to CASSFIRGQGVEFF.

This chain joins TRBV13 and TRBJ2-7; TRBD1 is a possible D gene (6 bases). Germline V CDR1 and CDR2: PRHDT, FYEKMQ (reference sequence). The CDR3 has 16 residues. The germline V and J ends were trimmed by 4 bases and 2 bases, with 18 bases remaining between them. Here the CDR3 reads CASSSRDTGTTYEQYF. CDR3 in DNA: TGTGCCAGCAGCTCTCGGGACACTGGAACCACCTACGAGCAGTACTTC. The full variable domain, its missing parts supplied by reference TRBV13 and TRBJ2-7, is AAGVIQSPRHLIKEKRETATLKCYPIPRHDTVYWYQQGPGQDPQFLISFYEKMQSDKGSIPDRFSAQQFSDYHSELNMSSLELGDSALYFCASSSRDTGTTYEQYFGPGTRLTVT.

Comments on this clone: This likely stems from a read error, as it lies one base from a far larger clone. This specimen includes other DNA sequences encoding the same CDR3. The chain couples TRBV7-8 to TRBJ2-3; TRBD2 agrees at 8 bases. CDR3 length: 16 amino acids. From germline, CDR1 is SGHVS and CDR2 FQNEAQ. V dropped 1 base and J dropped 4; count of bases not matched to a gene: 7. The CDR3 region is CASSLGGSGTADTQYF. The CDR3 DNA is TGTGCCAGCAGCTTAGGAGGTAGCGGGACCGCAGATACGCAGTATTTT.

The chain employs TRBV9 and TRBJ2-2, with 7 bases matching TRBD2. J was trimmed by 2 bases and V by 0 bases; bases with no gene match: 4. CDR3 length: 16 residues. Germline V CDR1 and CDR2: SGDLS, YYNGEE. The CDR3 nucleotides are TGTGCCAGCAGCGTAGTGGCTAGCGGTAACACCGGGGAGCTGTTTTTT. Translating gives CASSVVASGNTGELFF.

Note on this clone: A junction end diverges from the germline sequence, so it may reflect a read error. The gene calls are TRBV29-1 and TRBJ2-6; D might be TRBD1 (5 bases). The CDR3 spans 17 residues. CDR1 is SQVTM and CDR2 is ANQGSEA in the germline V gene. For the CDR3, the DNA is TGCAGCGTTGAATGGGTCGACAGCTACTCTGGGGCCAACGGCCTGACTTTC. Amino acids: CSVEWVDSYSGANGLTF.

This chain uses TRBV7-7 with TRBJ2-1; possibly TRBD2 for D (5 bases). The CDR3 covers 13 residues. CDR1 and CDR2 (germline): SSHAT, FNYEAQ (reference sequence). This chain's CDR3 is CASAEYQENEQFF. The DNA of the CDR3 is TGTGCTAGCGCCGAGTATCAAGAAAATGAGCAGTTCTTC.

Details on this clone: One end of the junction does not line up with germline, which may come from a read error. The chain is built from TRBV7-9 and TRBJ2-7, with TRBD1 as a possible D gene (5 bases). The CDR3 spans 10 residues. CDR1 is SEHNR, CDR2 FQNEAQ, per germline (reference sequence). CDR3 in amino acids: CSSRTHEQYF. The CDR3, as DNA: TGTTCCAGCAGGACACACGAGCAGTACTTC.

V and J are TRBV15 and TRBJ2-1; D is possibly TRBD2 (6 bases). Germline V CDR1 and CDR2: LNHNV, YYDKDF (reference sequence). V was shortened by 6 bases and J by 9 bases, with 12 bases between the two germline ends. There are 12 residues in the CDR3. In DNA form, the CDR3 reads TGTGCCACCAGTCAACGGGGGTTTGAGCAGTTCTTC. Its translation is CATSQRGFEQFF.

The chain carries TRBV7-6 and TRBJ2-7, with 7 bases lining up with TRBD2. The germline gives CDR1 SGHVS, CDR2 FNYEAQ. The CDR3 contains 16 residues. J lost 0 bases, V lost 1 base, and 6 bases had no gene match. CDR3 DNA: TGTGCCAGCAGCTTAGGGGCGGGAGAGAGCTCCTACGAGCAGTACTTC. It translates to CASSLGAGESSYEQYF.

The table lists this clone with a count of one. The genes are TRBV10-3 and TRBJ2-7; 12 positions match TRBD2. V lost 8 bases and J lost 5; bases outside the gene matches: 16. The germline CDR1 and CDR2 sequences are ENHRY and SYGVKD. The CDR3 runs 17 residues. This CDR3 reads CAIGGQVTSGSGHEQYF. Here the CDR3 DNA reads TGTGCCATCGGGGGGCAAGTGACTAGCGGGAGCGGCCACGAGCAGTACTTC.

The rearrangement links TRBV19 to TRBJ1-1, with D possibly being TRBD1 (5 bases). Trimming removed 3 bases at V and 0 bases at J, with 11 bases between. The CDR3 runs to 15 residues. From germline, CDR1 is LNHDA and CDR2 SQIVND (reference sequence). CDR3 sequence (DNA): TGTGCCAGTAGTATCCGGGCAGGGATGAACACTGAAGCTTTCTTT. It translates to CASSIRAGMNTEAFF.

The chain joins TRBV5-4 to TRBJ2-5, with D possibly being TRBD1 (6 bases). The CDR3 loop spans 18 amino acids. V lost 4 bases, J lost 1 base, and 23 bases lay in between. Germline V CDR1 and CDR2: SGHNT, YYREEE (reference sequence). CDR3 bases: TGTGCCAGCAGCCCTGAGCTACAGGGCTCTCCTGTCCAAGAGACCCAGTACTTC. It codes for CASSPELQGSPVQETQYF.